Sequencing of this T cell receptor (beta chain) was carried out in a study of T-cell reconstitution after alpha-beta-depleted transplantation in children. Study-level points and caveats: TCRbeta diversity was high at day 60 in some patients (a result of surviving recipient T cells and thymic progenitors).

For TCRbeta, the library was prepared with unique molecular identifiers. MiXCR, run by TCRdb on the PCR reads, gives a single entry per CDR3 protein. The sample holds a few hundred thousand distinct CDR3 sequences, 15% to 20% seen once. As concerns this clonotype: The antigen is not known.

The germline V gene has CDR1 ENHRY and CDR2 SYGVKD. V was clipped by 1 base and J by 5 bases, with 6 bases between them. This CDR3 has 12 residues. This sequence joins TRBV10-3 and TRBJ2-7, with D unclear. Sequenced material: PBMCs, mostly from graft donor cells, taken 360 days after TCRalphabeta/CD19-depleted stem cell transplant. The clonotype originates from a boy under two years old who had a stem cell transplant for Wiskott-Aldrich syndrome, so the T cells may come from the graft donor. Here the CDR3 reads CAISEWRNEQYF. As DNA, the CDR3 is TGTGCCATCAGTGAGTGGCGAAACGAGCAGTACTTC.